This entry lists 9 T cell receptor beta chains sequenced from one sample in a study of post-analysis software for immune sequencing data. Every TCR beta cDNA library bore unique molecular identifiers. One entry per CDR3 protein results from TCRdb running MiXCR on the PCR reads. The sample shows some 800,000 distinct CDR3 sequences, around 42% of them seen only once. Overall study findings and caveats: When patients were compared with controls, about 5 TRBV segments were more frequent, TRBV5-6, TRBV5-1 and TRBV20-1 among them.

These receptors have no identified antigens. Input material: blood. All receptors derive from a girl aged 10-17 years with multiple sclerosis.

Here the CDR3 DNA reads TGTGCCAGCAGCGGAGGGGCGACCAGTCAATCGCCCCAGCATTTT. Translated, it gives CASSGGATSQSPQHF. The rearrangement links TRBV7-9 to TRBJ1-5, with D perhaps matching TRBD1 (5 bases). Trimming took 5 bases from V and 9 from J, leaving 20 bases between them. The CDR3 has 15 residues. The germline V gene has CDR1 SEHNR and CDR2 FQNEAQ (reference sequence).

The chain is built from TRBV7-9 and TRBJ2-7; D call uncertain. The CDR3 runs 12 residues. V was cut by 3 bases and J by 6 bases, with 9 bases left in between. CDR1 and CDR2 (germline): SEHNR, FQNEAQ (reference sequence). The CDR3 sequence: CASSFPTAEQYF. In nucleotides, the CDR3 is TGTGCCAGCAGCTTTCCTACTGCCGAGCAGTACTTC. The entire variable domain, with the rest obtained from reference TRBV7-9 and TRBJ2-7, is as follows: DTGVSQNPRHKITKRGQNVTFRCDPISEHNRLYWYRQTLGQGPEFLTYFQNEAQLEKSRLLSDRFSAERPKGSFSTLEIQRTEQGDSAMYLCASSFPTAEQYFGPGTRLTVT.

This chain uses TRBV12-3 or TRBV12-4 with TRBJ2-1; D gene unclear. V was pared by 3 bases and J by 10 bases, with 10 bases between. This CDR3 is 12 amino acids long. The CDR3 region has the DNA TGTGCCAGCAGTTTTGGACGGGCCGAGCAGTTCTTC. Translating gives CASSFGRAEQFF.

The rearrangement uses TRBV5-1 and TRBJ2-2, with TRBD1 identical over 7 bases. The germline V gene encodes CDR1 SGHRS and CDR2 YFSETQ. With 7 bases clipped from V and 4 bases from J, the junction kept 16 bases outside the gene matches. The CDR3 loop spans 17 amino acids. In DNA, the CDR3 is TGCGCCAGCGATTCGGGACAGTCAATGGGGTTCACCGGGGAGCTGTTTTTT. Amino acid sequence: CASDSGQSMGFTGELFF.

This rearrangement joins TRBV25-1 to TRBJ2-5; D may be TRBD1 (5 bases). Between the trimmed V and J ends, which lost 1 base and 6 bases, there was a span of 9 bases. The CDR3 has 13 residues. Per germline, CDR1 MGHDK and CDR2 SYGVNS. The CDR3 sequence: CASSEFDSQTQYF. CDR3 DNA: TGTGCCAGCAGTGAATTTGACAGCCAGACCCAGTACTTC.

This clonotype was counted between two and nine times. The chain joins TRBV15 to TRBJ2-7; 12 bases fit TRBD2. CDR3 length: 15 residues. Germline V gene lookup returns CDR1 LNHNV and CDR2 YYDKDF (reference sequence). After removal of 0 bases from V and 4 bases from J, the junction contained 1 base not matched to a gene. The CDR3 DNA sequence: TGTGCCACCAGCAGAGATGGGACTAGCGGGTACGAGCAGTACTTC. Amino acid sequence: CATSRDGTSGYEQYF.

V gene TRBV7-8 combines with J gene TRBJ2-7; tentative D call: TRBD1 (6 bases). V lost 4 bases to trimming and J lost 3 bases, with 16 bases between them. The germline V gene has CDR1 SGHVS and CDR2 FQNEAQ. The CDR3 runs to 15 residues. CDR3 coding DNA: TGTGCCAGCAGCTATGCGTATAGGGGGATCTACGAGCAGTACTTC. This sequence encodes CASSYAYRGIYEQYF.

The chain joins TRBV24-1 to TRBJ2-3; perhaps TRBD1 as D (5 bases). This CDR3 region has 13 residues. Per the germline V gene, CDR1 is KGHDR and CDR2 is SFDVKD. The V and J ends lost 3 bases and 6 bases respectively, with 9 bases between them. DNA for the CDR3: TGTGCCACCAGTGATCTAGGGGCGGATACGCAGTATTTT. Translated, it gives CATSDLGADTQYF.

CDR3 DNA: TGCAGCGTTGATCCAGGGGAAGGCTACACCTTC. Protein: CSVDPGEGYTF. V usage is TRBV29-1 and J usage is TRBJ1-2, with a tentative D call TRBD1 (6 bases). The V gene lost 3 bases and the J gene lost 8 bases, with 10 bases spanning the gap. This CDR3 is built from 11 residues. The germline V gene has CDR1 SQVTM and CDR2 ANQGSEA.